This T cell receptor beta chain came from a study of cytomegalovirus exposure and HLA in healthy donors. Findings and caveats of the study: The study found most TCR sequences rare, yet found some public TCRs in many donors. Judged likely to be a sequencing artifact was a cluster of highly shared sequence variants.

Participants comprised healthy donors of bone marrow. Note on this clone: No antigen is known for it.

The germline V and J ends were trimmed by 7 bases and 3 bases, with 10 bases remaining between them. Germline CDR1 SQVTM, CDR2 ANQGSEA. CDR3 length: 11 amino acids. PCR amplification relied on 60 Vbeta primers (plus 13 Jbeta primers). Sequencing was performed with immunoSEQ multiplex PCR; in TCRdb, only in-frame clones are kept and a portion is missing. The table lists approximately 82,000 clones, around four fifths of them singletons. This sequence originates from a woman in her 50s in good health and CMV-seropositive. The chain uses TRBV29-1 and TRBJ2-7; a possible D gene is TRBD2 (6 bases). The sequencing sample was made of PBMCs. The CDR3 sequence is CSAIGGYEQYF. CDR3 DNA sequence: TGCAGCGCCATCGGGGGCTACGAGCAGTACTTC.